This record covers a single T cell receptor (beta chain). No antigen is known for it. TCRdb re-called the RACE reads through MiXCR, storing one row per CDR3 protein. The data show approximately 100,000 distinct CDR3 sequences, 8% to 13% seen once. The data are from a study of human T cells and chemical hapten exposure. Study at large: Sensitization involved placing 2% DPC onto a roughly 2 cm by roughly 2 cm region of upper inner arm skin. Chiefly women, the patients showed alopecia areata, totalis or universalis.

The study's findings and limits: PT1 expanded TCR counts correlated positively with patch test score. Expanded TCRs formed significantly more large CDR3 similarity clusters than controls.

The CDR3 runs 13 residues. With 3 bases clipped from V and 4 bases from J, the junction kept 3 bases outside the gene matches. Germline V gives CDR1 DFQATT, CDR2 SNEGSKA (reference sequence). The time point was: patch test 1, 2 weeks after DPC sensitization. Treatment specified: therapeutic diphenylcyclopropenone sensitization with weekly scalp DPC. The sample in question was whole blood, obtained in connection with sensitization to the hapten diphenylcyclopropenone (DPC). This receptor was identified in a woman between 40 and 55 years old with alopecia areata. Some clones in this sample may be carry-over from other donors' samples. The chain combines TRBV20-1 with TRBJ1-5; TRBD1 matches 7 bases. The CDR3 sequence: CSASGDRNQPQHF. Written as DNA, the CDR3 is TGCAGTGCTAGTGGGGACAGAAATCAGCCCCAGCATTTT.